Listed below are T cell receptor beta chains from one sample, sequenced in a study of CD8+ T cells in alopecia areata. The data were produced by immunoSEQ multiplex PCR, yet TCRdb's version contains in-frame clones alone and is incomplete. Counted here are roughly 220,000 clones, 35% to 40% occurring once; the ten biggest clones make up roughly 0.5%. Sequenced here: CD4+ T cells sorted from blood, sampled around week 30, from a patient treated with tofacitinib. The origin of the receptors is a human donor with alopecia areata. Both conserved end residues are part of each CDR3. A D gene is named only where the DNA matches it firmly. A row's size may be missing; if present it is once, few, many or a size class.

v_gene	len	d_gene	abundance	j_gene	CDR3nt	CDR3aa
TRBV29-1	14	TRBD1	-	TRBJ2-2	TGCAGCGGTACGGACAGGGGGCGCGGCGGGGAGCTGTTTTTT	CSGTDRGRGGELFF
TRBV5-4	15	TRBD2	-	TRBJ2-5	TGTGCCAGCAGCTTGGGGGGGACTAGCAGGGAGACCCAGTACTTC	CASSLGGTSRETQYF
TRBV2	12	-	-	TRBJ1-5	TGTGCCAGCTCGGGGGGGCCTCAGCCCCAGCATTTT	CASSGGPQPQHF
TRBV5-1	17	TRBD1	-	TRBJ2-1	TGCGCCAGCAGCTTCCCACTTACAGGGGGATTGGTGAATGAGCAGTTCTTC	CASSFPLTGGLVNEQFF
TRBV6-6	13	-	few	TRBJ1-1	TGTGCCAGCAGCTACCTCGAACGCGCTGAAGCTTTCTTT	CASSYLERAEAFF
TRBV7-6	15	-	-	TRBJ2-3	TGTGCCAGCTCTTTAGGGGGGCCACTTACAGATACGCAGTATTTT	CASSLGGPLTDTQYF
TRBV7-2	14	-	few	TRBJ2-3	TGTGCCAGCAGATCGGACTCAGCTTCGGGTACGCAGTATTTT	CASRSDSASGTQYF
TRBV5-1	14	TRBD1	few	TRBJ2-7	TGCGCCAGCAGCTTACAGGGGAATAAGGACGAGCAGTACTTC	CASSLQGNKDEQYF
TRBV19	13	-	-	TRBJ2-5	TGTGCCAGTACGACGGGTCAGGGAGAGACCCAGTACTTC	CASTTGQGETQYF
TRBV29-1	14	-	few	TRBJ2-5	TGCAGCGTTGCAGGGAGGATTGTGATGGAGACCCAGTACTTC	CSVAGRIVMETQYF